These T cell receptor beta chains were read from a single sample in a study of blood T cell repertoires in COVID-19. Only in-frame clones appear in the TCRdb table, and some are missing; sequencing was by immunoSEQ multiplex PCR. The data contain roughly 69,000 clones, around 80% of them singletons. Specimen: peripheral blood. The receptor set was obtained from a human donor in a cohort sampled during active COVID-19. Both conserved end residues are part of each CDR3. The D gene is left open where the match is weak. Clone size is given for some rows only: seen once, a few or many times, or a class if the clone is expanded.

j_call	clone_size	v_call	d_call	cdr3_aa	cdr3_nt
TRBJ2-1	NA	TRBV11-2	NA	CASSLRTDNEQFF	TGTGCCAGCAGCCTTCGGACAGACAATGAGCAGTTCTTC
TRBJ2-7	NA	TRBV2	NA	CASSQQGGFTYEQYF	TGTGCCAGCAGTCAACAGGGCGGCTTCACCTACGAGCAGTACTTC
TRBJ1-1	once	TRBV7-2	NA	CASSSQGEGFNTEAFF	TGTGCCAGCAGCTCACAGGGAGAGGGGTTCAACACTGAAGCTTTCTTT
TRBJ1-5	many	TRBV2	TRBD1	CASRIQGASNQPQHF	TGTGCCAGCAGGATCCAGGGGGCCAGCAATCAGCCCCAGCATTTT
TRBJ1-6	NA	TRBV2	NA	CASSDEQFSYNSPLHF	TGTGCCAGCAGCGACGAACAGTTCTCCTATAATTCACCCCTCCACTTT
TRBJ1-2	NA	TRBV29-1	TRBD1	CSVDRGHYYGYTF	TGCAGCGTTGATAGGGGGCACTACTATGGCTACACCTTC
TRBJ1-2	NA	TRBV4-1	NA	CASSPDPPDAYSGYGYTF	TGCGCCAGCAGCCCAGACCCACCGGACGCCTATTCGGGGTATGGCTACACCTTC
TRBJ2-6	NA	TRBV7-2	NA	CASSLDASGANVLTF	TGTGCCAGCAGCTTAGATGCGTCTGGGGCCAACGTCCTGACTTTC
TRBJ1-2	NA	TRBV13	NA	CASSSNGGYGYTF	TGTGCCAGCAGCTCAAACGGGGGCTATGGCTACACCTTC
TRBJ2-1	NA	TRBV2	TRBD1	CASRRQGSSYNEQFF	TGTGCCAGCAGGCGACAGGGAAGTTCCTACAATGAGCAGTTCTTC
TRBJ1-4	NA	TRBV4-1	NA	CASSQRPGGVLDEKLFF	TGCGCCAGCAGCCAAAGGCCGGGGGGAGTCCTAGACGAAAAACTGTTTTTT
TRBJ2-7	NA	TRBV3-1/TRBV3-2	TRBD1	CASSPRGQGARVYYEQYF	TGTGCCAGCAGCCCCAGGGGGCAGGGGGCGCGGGTCTACTACGAGCAGTACTTC
TRBJ1-5	once	TRBV6-5	TRBD1	CASAGTGVNQPQHF	TGTGCCAGCGCAGGGACAGGGGTCAATCAGCCCCAGCATTTT
TRBJ1-1	NA	TRBV13	TRBD1	CASSLILNGGTGNTEAFF	TGTGCCAGCAGCTTAATCTTAAACGGAGGGACAGGTAACACTGAAGCTTTCTTT